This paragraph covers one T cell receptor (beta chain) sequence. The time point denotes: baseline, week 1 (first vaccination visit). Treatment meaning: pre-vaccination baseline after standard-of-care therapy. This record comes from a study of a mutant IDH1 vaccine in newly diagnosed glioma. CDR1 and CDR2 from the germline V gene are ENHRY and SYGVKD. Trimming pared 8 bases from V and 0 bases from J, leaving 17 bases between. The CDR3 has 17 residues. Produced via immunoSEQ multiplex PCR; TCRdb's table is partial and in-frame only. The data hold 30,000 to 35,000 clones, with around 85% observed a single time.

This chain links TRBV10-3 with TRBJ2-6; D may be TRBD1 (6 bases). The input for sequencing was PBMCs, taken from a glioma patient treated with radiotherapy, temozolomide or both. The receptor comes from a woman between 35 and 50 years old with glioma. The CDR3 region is CAILGQGIGSGANVLTF. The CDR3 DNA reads TGTGCCATCCTCGGCCAGGGGATTGGCTCTGGGGCCAACGTCCTGACTTTC.